Below are 22 T cell receptor beta chains sequenced from a single sample in a study of identical twins. TCRdb fed the 5' RACE reads into MiXCR, producing one record per CDR3 protein. The sample has hundreds of thousands of distinct CDR3 sequences; under 25% are singletons. This same sample was also taken into another study, of yellow fever vaccine responses in identical twins.

Sequencing input: CD4+ T cells sorted from blood. The receptors originated from a woman younger than 30 in good health.

This clonotype was counted between two and nine times. This chain links TRBV12-3 or TRBV12-4 with TRBJ2-2, with 10 positions matching TRBD2. Trimming took 6 bases from V and 4 from J; bases not matched to a gene: 8. CDR3 length equals 16 residues. CDR3 DNA: TGTGCCAGCAGCCGTTCTAGCGGGAGAGGCACCGGGGAGCTGTTTTTT. It translates to CASSRSSGRGTGELFF.

This chain uses TRBV2 with TRBJ2-1; D gene unclear. This CDR3 is built from 16 residues. The V and J ends lost 1 base and 0 bases respectively, with 10 bases between them. The V gene's germline CDR1 is SNHLY and CDR2 FYNNEI. The CDR3 spells CASSEEIANSYNEQFF. CDR3 nucleotide sequence: TGTGCCAGCAGTGAAGAAATAGCAAACTCCTACAATGAGCAGTTCTTC.

This CDR3 is CASSYWGRPSLYEQYF. The CDR3 DNA reads TGTGCCAGCAGTTACTGGGGGCGACCCTCCCTTTACGAGCAGTACTTC. The V call is TRBV6-5, the J call TRBJ2-7; a possible D gene is TRBD1 (6 bases). Germline CDR1 MNHEY, CDR2 SVGAGI. V was clipped by 1 base and J by 4 bases, with 17 bases between them. The CDR3 length is 16 residues.

This chain links TRBV2 with TRBJ1-5; D gene uncertain. Between the trimmed V and J ends, which lost 5 bases and 0 bases, there was a span of 8 bases. CDR3 length equals 14 residues. Germline V CDR1 and CDR2: SNHLY, FYNNEI. The CDR3 sequence is CASSPTFSNQPQHF. CDR3 in DNA: TGTGCCAGCAGTCCCACGTTTAGCAATCAGCCCCAGCATTTT.

The chain couples TRBV19 to TRBJ2-5; D perhaps matches TRBD2 (5 bases). Trimming cost V 3 bases and J 2 bases, with 10 bases left between them. Per the germline V gene, CDR1 is LNHDA and CDR2 is SQIVND (reference sequence). This CDR3 contains 14 residues. The CDR3 DNA follows: TGTGCCAGTAGTATCCAGGACTTTCAAGAGACCCAGTACTTC. Its protein product is CASSIQDFQETQYF.

The sample holds a few counts of this clonotype. CDR3 residues: CASSGTSGATSTDTQYF. The CDR3 coding sequence is TGTGCCAGCAGTGGGACTAGCGGGGCTACTAGCACAGATACGCAGTATTTT. The V gene is TRBV12-3 or TRBV12-4, the J gene TRBJ2-3, with 13 positions matching TRBD2. The V and J ends lost 5 bases and 0 bases, in that order; junction bases with no gene match: 5. This CDR3 is built from 17 residues.

There are a few counts of this clonotype. The V call is TRBV9, the J call TRBJ2-1; weak D call: TRBD2 (7 bases). The germline V and J ends were trimmed by 0 bases and 7 bases, with 14 bases remaining between them. CDR3 length: 15 residues. Germline V gene data show CDR1 as SGDLS and CDR2 as YYNGEE. CDR3 bases: TGTGCCAGCAGCGTAGCTAAGGGGGGGTGGAATGAGCAGTTCTTC. Protein sequence: CASSVAKGGWNEQFF.

This clonotype was found a few times. V is TRBV5-1 and J is TRBJ2-1; 8 bases match TRBD2. The CDR3 totals 16 residues. Looked up from germline, CDR1 is SGHRS and CDR2 is YFSETQ. J lost 2 bases, V lost 0 bases, and 4 bases had no gene match. Written as DNA, the CDR3 is TGCGCCAGCAGCTTGGCGGGTAGCGGGACCTACAATGAGCAGTTCTTC. Its protein product is CASSLAGSGTYNEQFF. The entire variable domain, with the rest obtained from reference TRBV5-1 and TRBJ2-1, is as follows: KAGVTQTPRYLIKTRGQQVTLSCSPISGHRSVSWYQQTPGQGLQFLFEYFSETQRNKGNFPGRFSGRQFSNSRSEMNVSTLELGDSALYLCASSLAGSGTYNEQFFGPGTRLTVL.

This chain connects TRBV10-3 to TRBJ2-1, with TRBD2 identical over 7 bases. J was trimmed by 5 bases and V by 7 bases; bases with no gene match: 11. The germline gives CDR1 ENHRY, CDR2 SYGVKD. This CDR3 contains 15 residues. The CDR3 DNA sequence: TGTGCCATCAAAGTTGGGGAGGGACTGGACAATGAGCAGTTCTTC. Its translation is CAIKVGEGLDNEQFF.

The V gene is TRBV27, the J gene TRBJ2-7, with D unclear. The germline V gene has CDR1 MNHEY and CDR2 SMNVEV (reference sequence). Between the trimmed V and J ends, which lost 5 bases and 6 bases, there was a span of 14 bases. This CDR3 region has 13 residues. The CDR3 protein is CASSRSGGVEQYV. DNA for the CDR3: TGTGCCAGCAGTCGCTCCGGTGGGGTCGAGCAGTACGTC.

The DNA for the CDR3 is TGTGCCAGCAGCTTGGGACATTCGAAAGAGACCCAGTACTTC. It specifies CASSLGHSKETQYF. This chain joins TRBV11-2 and TRBJ2-5; tentatively, D is TRBD1 (6 bases). In germline, CDR1 is SGHAT, CDR2 FQNNGV. V dropped 3 bases and J dropped 3 bases, with 11 bases sitting between them. The CDR3 is 14 residues long.

This chain links TRBV4-2 with TRBJ2-3; possible D gene TRBD2, 6 bases. CDR1 is LGHNA, CDR2 YNFKEQ, per germline. The germline V and J ends were trimmed by 0 bases and 0 bases, with 10 bases remaining between them. The CDR3 length is 16 residues. The CDR3 DNA reads TGTGCCAGCAGCCAAGAGGGGACTCAAAGCACAGATACGCAGTATTTT. Translated: CASSQEGTQSTDTQYF.

This clonotype was seen more than once but under ten times. The V gene is TRBV9, the J gene TRBJ2-3, with 8 nucleotides matching TRBD2. J gave up 5 bases and V 0 bases, and 14 bases lay outside the gene matches. Germline loops: CDR1 SGDLS, CDR2 YYNGEE. The CDR3 is made up of 18 amino acids. The CDR3 DNA reads as TGTGCCAGCAGCGTAGCTACCGGGACTAGTGGGATTGAAGATACGCAGTATTTT. Translated, it gives CASSVATGTSGIEDTQYF.

This clonotype was counted only a few times. The chain employs TRBV5-1 and TRBJ2-2; a possible D gene is TRBD1 (6 bases). Trimming cost V 3 bases and J 5 bases, with 20 bases left between them. The CDR3 covers 17 residues. CDR1 is SGHRS, CDR2 YFSETQ, per germline. The CDR3 sequence: CASSSLQGDSRTGELFF. The DNA for the CDR3 is TGCGCCAGCAGCTCGCTACAGGGTGACAGTAGGACCGGGGAGCTGTTTTTT.

The chain recombines TRBV25-1 with TRBJ2-7, with a weak D call TRBD2 (6 bases). The CDR3 loop spans 14 amino acids. The V end was cut by 6 bases, the J end by 3 bases, with 15 bases between. CDR1 and CDR2 (germline): MGHDK, SYGVNS. The CDR3 DNA sequence: TGTGCCAGCAGGCGCGCGGGATGTAACTACGAGCAGTACGTC. It specifies CASRRAGCNYEQYV.

This chain uses TRBV12-5 with TRBJ2-2; 8 bases are a match to TRBD1. The CDR3 covers 16 residues. J gave up 4 bases and V 6 bases, and 10 bases lay outside the gene matches. CDR1 LGHNT and CDR2 FRNRAP come from the germline V gene. CDR3 sequence: CASGFRQGLRTGELFF. The CDR3 nucleotides are TGTGCTAGTGGCTTCCGACAGGGGCTCCGCACCGGGGAGCTGTTTTTT.

In its sample, this clonotype was seen a few times. The chain is built from TRBV20-1 and TRBJ2-1; 10 bases map to TRBD2. Unmatched junction bases numbered 8, after V lost 5 bases and J lost 7 bases. Germline V gene sequence: CDR1 DFQATT, CDR2 SNEGSKA (reference sequence). The CDR3 runs 14 residues. CDR3 coding DNA: TGCAGTGCTCTCCTAGCGGGAGCGGGGAATGAGCAGTTCTTC. Its translation: CSALLAGAGNEQFF.

This clonotype showed up just a few times. One end of the junction varies from germline; a read error may be responsible. The V call is TRBV12-3 or TRBV12-4, the J call TRBJ2-1; 7 bases align to TRBD1. The CDR3 has 12 amino acids. The CDR3: CASSWGTVSRLF. As DNA, the CDR3 is TGTGCCAGCAGCTGGGGGACAGTGAGTAGGCTCTTC.

J is TRBJ1-2 and V is TRBV29-1, with D unclear. Trimming stripped 7 bases from V and 2 bases from J, with 17 bases between. The germline CDR1 and CDR2 sequences are SQVTM and ANQGSEA. CDR3 length: 14 amino acids. CDR3 DNA: TGCAGCGCACCTGGGCGTGATGGGAACTATGGCTACACCTTC. The encoded protein is CSAPGRDGNYGYTF.

This clonotype was seen more than once but under ten times. This sequence joins TRBV7-7 and TRBJ2-2, with D perhaps assigned TRBD1 or TRBD2 (5 bases each). CDR1 is SSHAT, CDR2 FNYEAQ, per germline (reference sequence). The CDR3 runs to 15 residues. Trimming shortened V by 5 bases and J by 2 bases, and 12 bases separated the two germline ends. The CDR3 is CASSLRDANTGELFF. For the CDR3, the DNA is TGTGCCAGCAGCCTCCGGGACGCAAACACCGGGGAGCTGTTTTTT.

The V and J genes are TRBV5-1 and TRBJ2-7; D not certain. Per the germline V gene, CDR1 is SGHRS and CDR2 is YFSETQ. The CDR3 length is 13 residues. V was pared by 2 bases and J by 0 bases, with 6 bases between. DNA for the CDR3: TGCGCCAGCAGCTTCCAGAGCTCCTACGAGCAGTACTTC. This sequence encodes CASSFQSSYEQYF.

This clonotype was observed many times. The rearrangement uses TRBV7-9 and TRBJ2-2, with D perhaps matching TRBD2 (5 bases). The ends were cut back, 0 bases at V and 5 bases at J, with 10 bases in the middle. This CDR3 contains 15 residues. Per the germline V gene, CDR1 is SEHNR and CDR2 is FQNEAQ (reference sequence). The CDR3 DNA sequence: TGTGCCAGCAGCTTAGCGGGAGCTGAGACCGGGGAGCTGTTTTTT. This gives the protein CASSLAGAETGELFF.